This TCR beta chain was observed in a study of CD8+ T cells in alopecia areata (dated by TCRdb to 2017 to 2018). Broadly, across the study: Treated patients were enrolled in an open-label pilot trial of oral tofacitinib, 5 to 10 mg twice daily, for moderate-to-severe alopecia areata. TCRbeta CDR3 regions were amplified by immunoSEQ multiplex PCR using 35 Vbeta forward and 13 Jbeta reverse primers. For the treated patients, the SALT score, which quantifies what percentage of scalp surface area is affected, served as the measure of disease severity. Human TCRbeta sequencing covered scalp tissue and sorted CD4+ and CD8+ peripheral blood T cells from patchy and totalis/universalis alopecia areata patients and healthy controls. Patients received tofacitinib for 6 to 18 months and were then followed off drug for 6 months to check for delayed response and recurrence. Tofacitinib-treated patients had biopsies at baseline and at 4 and 24 weeks of treatment, with a later scalp biopsy in several patients. RNA was extracted with the PAXgene miRNA kit for fixed scalp, the miRNeasy kit for PBMCs, and the RNeasy kit for mouse skin. High-throughput TCRbeta sequencing was used to examine T cell clonal expansion in alopecia areata in both the C3H/HeJ mouse model and human patients. Clonality in the scalp was compared among normal scalp (n=4), patchy alopecia areata scalp (n=8), and alopecia totalis/universalis scalp (n=8). Results and caveats for the whole study, not just this receptor: TCR sequences shared between patients were less clear than in mice, possibly partly because of HLA diversity in the patient population. Tofacitinib significantly decreased scalp clonality and the number of expanded CD8+ clones among the top 100 scalp clones. Compared with normal scalp, lesional scalp, particularly in alopecia totalis/universalis, had higher clonality and more expanded CD8+ clones, which suggests antigenic drive. The treated cohort was small, with a single nonresponder, so links between baseline CD8+ expansion and response need larger studies. During tofacitinib treatment, many expanded lesional clones remained in scalp and blood, and this persistence may partly explain relapse after treatment is stopped. Unlike mouse skin, which is dominated by gammadelta T cells, normal human skin has resident alphabeta T cells that are also sequenced, and this complicates analysis of the scalp TCR repertoire.

Sample time point, as interpreted from the label and publication: about 4 weeks on oral tofacitinib. In light of the paper, this sample's treatment or condition label describes: oral pan-JAK inhibitor, 5-10 mg twice daily. Lesional scalp punch biopsies and peripheral blood were collected from alopecia areata patients. PBMCs were separated by density centrifugation and stained for CD3, CD4 and CD8, after which CD4+ and CD8+ T cells were sorted on a FACSAria. The library was built by means of the immunoSEQ multiplex PCR assay. RNA was extracted from all samples and reverse transcribed into cDNA as template for TCR sequencing. SuperScript III was used to make first-strand cDNA, primed with a 2:1 mix of oligo-dT and random hexamers. A synthetic immune receptor repertoire was used to measure amplification bias, and any remaining bias was corrected computationally. For the original study's pipeline: Raw reads were preprocessed to remove errors, and CDR3 was defined according to IMGT conventions as the region from the conserved cysteine to phenylalanine. Clonality was computed by normalizing Shannon entropy by log2 of the number of productive unique TCRs and subtracting the result from 1. Scalp TCRbeta sequences were cross-referenced with sorted blood CD4 and CD8 repertoires so that the CD4 or CD8 identity of scalp clones could be inferred. TCRdb holds this immuneACCESS table with in-frame rearrangements only. Some clones are missing; in checked studies, unresolved V genes explain under half, and the rest has no known cause. V, J and clone size were drawn from that table, and D and trimming were deduced from the DNA. In this sample the table shows more than 100,000 clones, 53% of which occur a single time. Roughly 0.5% of the sample is held by the ten biggest clonotypes.

Remarks on this clone: Its antigen specificity is not known. The sample holds no much larger clone one base away, and base qualities are not on file.

V has 2 bases trimmed and J has 6 bases trimmed; junction bases matching no gene number 3. According to the germline V gene (reference sequence), CDR1 reads GTSNPN and CDR2 reads SVGIG. The CDR3 starts with the cysteine, ends with the phenylalanine, and has 12 residues. Only the CDR3 part of the read is kept: 36 bases, read in frame from the first base. The specimen was CD4+ T cells sorted from blood, collected at week 4, from a patient treated with tofacitinib. The receptor was derived from a human donor with alopecia areata. The sequence links TRBV30 to TRBJ2-7; 8 nucleotides in the junction match TRBD1. CDR3 loop: CAWSQQGGEQYF. The DNA sequence follows: TGTGCCTGGAGTCAACAGGGGGGCGAGCAGTACTTC. The CDR3, completed at both ends by the reference TRBV30 and TRBJ2-7 genes, gives the full variable domain SQTIHQWPATLVQPVGSPLSLECTVEGTSNPNLYWYRQAAGRGLQLLFYSVGIGQISSEVPQNLSASRPQDRQFILSSKKLLLSDSGFYLCAWSQQGGEQYFGPGTRLTVT.